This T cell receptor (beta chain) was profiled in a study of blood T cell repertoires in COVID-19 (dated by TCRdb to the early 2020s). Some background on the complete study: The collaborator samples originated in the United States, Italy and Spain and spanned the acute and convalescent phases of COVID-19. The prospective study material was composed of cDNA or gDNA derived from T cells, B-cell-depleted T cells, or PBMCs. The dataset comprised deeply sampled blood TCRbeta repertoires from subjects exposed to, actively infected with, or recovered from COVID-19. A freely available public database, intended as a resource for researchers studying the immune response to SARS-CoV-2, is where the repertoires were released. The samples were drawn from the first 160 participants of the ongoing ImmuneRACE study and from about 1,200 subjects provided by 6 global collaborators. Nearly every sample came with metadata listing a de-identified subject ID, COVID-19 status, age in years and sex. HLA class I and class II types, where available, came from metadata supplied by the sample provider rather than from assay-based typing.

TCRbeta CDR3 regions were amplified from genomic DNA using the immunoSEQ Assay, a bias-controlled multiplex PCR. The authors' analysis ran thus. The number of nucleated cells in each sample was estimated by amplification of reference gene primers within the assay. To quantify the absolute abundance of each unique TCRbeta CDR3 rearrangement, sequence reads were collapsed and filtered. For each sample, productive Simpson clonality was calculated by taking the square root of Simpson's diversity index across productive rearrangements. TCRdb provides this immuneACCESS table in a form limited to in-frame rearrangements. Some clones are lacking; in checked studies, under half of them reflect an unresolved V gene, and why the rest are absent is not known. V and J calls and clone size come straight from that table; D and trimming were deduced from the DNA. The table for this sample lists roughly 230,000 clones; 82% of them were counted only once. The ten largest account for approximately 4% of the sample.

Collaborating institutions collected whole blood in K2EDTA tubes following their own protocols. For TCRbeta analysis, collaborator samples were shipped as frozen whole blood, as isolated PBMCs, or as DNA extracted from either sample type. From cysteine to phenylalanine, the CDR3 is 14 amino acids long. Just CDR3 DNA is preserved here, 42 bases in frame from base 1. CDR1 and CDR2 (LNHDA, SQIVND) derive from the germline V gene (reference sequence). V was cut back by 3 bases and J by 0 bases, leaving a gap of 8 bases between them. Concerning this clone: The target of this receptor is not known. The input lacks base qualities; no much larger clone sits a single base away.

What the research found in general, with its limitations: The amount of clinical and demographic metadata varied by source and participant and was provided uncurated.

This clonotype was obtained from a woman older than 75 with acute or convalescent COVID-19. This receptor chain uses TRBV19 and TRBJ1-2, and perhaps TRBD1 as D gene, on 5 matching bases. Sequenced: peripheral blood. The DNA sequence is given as TGTGCCAGTAGTATGGGGGGTTCTAACTATGGCTACACCTTC. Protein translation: CASSMGGSNYGYTF.